This T cell receptor beta chain came from a study of blood T cell repertoires in COVID-19. For the study at large: Some COVID-19 samples were acute and others convalescent; all came from the United States, Italy and Spain. In each case, the material was cDNA or gDNA derived from T cells, B-cell-depleted T cells, or PBMCs.

Turning to this clone: Because the CDR3's place on the DNA is in doubt, the DNA is left out and the CDR3 is given as listed by TCRdb.

Both ends counted, the CDR3 spans 12 residues. The germline V gene has CDR1 MDHEN and CDR2 SYDVKM. Per the authors' pipeline: Reference gene primer amplification gave estimated nucleated cell counts. Using immunoSEQ multiplex PCR, the repertoire was profiled, and TCRdb retains in-frame clones only, with some absent. Clone size and the V and J calls come from that table; the DNA yielded D and trimming. The data show over 100,000 clones, approximately 82% seen once. The chain is built from TRBV28 and TRBJ1-2; the D call TRBD1 from the table was never checked on the DNA. The sample taken for sequencing was peripheral blood. The receptor was derived from a woman aged 55-70 years with acute or convalescent COVID-19. The CDR3 sequence: CASSFGLGSWSF.